The present T cell receptor beta chain was sequenced within a study of blood T cell repertoires in COVID-19. The CDR3 sequence is 15 residues long. The V gene's germline CDR1 is SGHDT and CDR2 YYEEEE. Trimming shortened V by 6 bases and J by 4 bases, and 16 bases separated the two germline ends. Sequenced by immunoSEQ multiplex PCR; TCRdb stores in-frame clones only, minus some. The sample yields fewer than 65,000 clones, roughly 85% seen once. The chain links TRBV5-6 to TRBJ1-4, with a weak D call TRBD1 (5 bases). The receptor's source is a human donor in a cohort sampled during active COVID-19. The sequencing sample was made of peripheral blood. Here the CDR3 reads CASTTSGLNNEKLFF. In DNA, the CDR3 is TGTGCCAGCACCACGTCGGGACTTAATAATGAAAAACTGTTTTTT.